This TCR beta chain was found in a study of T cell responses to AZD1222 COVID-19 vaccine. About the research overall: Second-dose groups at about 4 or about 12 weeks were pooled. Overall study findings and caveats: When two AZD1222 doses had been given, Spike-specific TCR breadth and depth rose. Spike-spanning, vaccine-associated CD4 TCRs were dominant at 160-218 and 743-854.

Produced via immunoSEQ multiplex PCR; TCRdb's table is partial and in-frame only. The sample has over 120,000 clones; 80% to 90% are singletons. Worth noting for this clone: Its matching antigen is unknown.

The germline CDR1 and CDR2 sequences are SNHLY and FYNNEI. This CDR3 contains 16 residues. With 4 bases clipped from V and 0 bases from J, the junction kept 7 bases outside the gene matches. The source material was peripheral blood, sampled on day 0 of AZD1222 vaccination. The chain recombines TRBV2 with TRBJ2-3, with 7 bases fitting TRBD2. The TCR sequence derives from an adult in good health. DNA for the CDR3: TGTGCCAGCAGTGCTCGGAGCGGGGTTAGCACAGATACGCAGTATTTT. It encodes CASSARSGVSTDTQYF.